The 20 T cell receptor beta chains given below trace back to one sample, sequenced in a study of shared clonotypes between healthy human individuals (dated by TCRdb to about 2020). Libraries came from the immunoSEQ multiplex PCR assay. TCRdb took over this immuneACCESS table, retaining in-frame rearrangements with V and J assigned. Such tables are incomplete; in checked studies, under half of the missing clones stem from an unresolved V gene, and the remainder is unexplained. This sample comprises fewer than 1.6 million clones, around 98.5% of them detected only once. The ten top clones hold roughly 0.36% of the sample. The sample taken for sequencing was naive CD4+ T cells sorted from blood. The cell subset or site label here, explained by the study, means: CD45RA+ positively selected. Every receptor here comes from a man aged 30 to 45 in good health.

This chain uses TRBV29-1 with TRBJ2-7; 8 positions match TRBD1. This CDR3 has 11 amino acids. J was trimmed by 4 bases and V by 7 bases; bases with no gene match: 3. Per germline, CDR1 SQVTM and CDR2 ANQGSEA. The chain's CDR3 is CSAGGGYEQYF. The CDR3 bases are TGCAGCGCAGGGGGCGGGTACGAGCAGTACTTC.

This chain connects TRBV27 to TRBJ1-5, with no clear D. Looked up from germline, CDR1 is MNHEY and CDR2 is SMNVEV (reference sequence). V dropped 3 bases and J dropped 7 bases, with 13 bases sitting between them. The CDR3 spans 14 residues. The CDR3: CASSFVGPGQPQHF. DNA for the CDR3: TGTGCCAGCAGTTTCGTAGGGCCTGGACAGCCCCAGCATTTT.

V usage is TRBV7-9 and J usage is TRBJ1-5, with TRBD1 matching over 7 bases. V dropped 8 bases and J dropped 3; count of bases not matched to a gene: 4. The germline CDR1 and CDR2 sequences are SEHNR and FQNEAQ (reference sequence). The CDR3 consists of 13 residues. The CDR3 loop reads CASSGQANQPQHF. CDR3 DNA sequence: TGTGCCAGCTCCGGACAGGCCAATCAGCCCCAGCATTTT.

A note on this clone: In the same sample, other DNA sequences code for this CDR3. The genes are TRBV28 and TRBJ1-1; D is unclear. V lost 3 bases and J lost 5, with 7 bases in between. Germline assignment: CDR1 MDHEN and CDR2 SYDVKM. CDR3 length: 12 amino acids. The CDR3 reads CASSLVGTEAFF. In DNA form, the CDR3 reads TGTGCCAGCAGTTTGGTAGGGACTGAAGCTTTCTTT.

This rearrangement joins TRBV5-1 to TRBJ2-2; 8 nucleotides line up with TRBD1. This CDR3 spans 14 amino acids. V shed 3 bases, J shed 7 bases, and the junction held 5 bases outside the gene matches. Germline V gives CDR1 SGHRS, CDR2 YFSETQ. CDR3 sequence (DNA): TGCGCCAGCAGCTCGACAGGGGCGGGCGGGGAGCTGTTTTTT. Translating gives CASSSTGAGGELFF. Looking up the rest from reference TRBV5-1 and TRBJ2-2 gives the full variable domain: KAGVTQTPRYLIKTRGQQVTLSCSPISGHRSVSWYQQTPGQGLQFLFEYFSETQRNKGNFPGRFSGRQFSNSRSEMNVSTLELGDSALYLCASSSTGAGGELFFGEGSRLTVL.

In nucleotides, the CDR3 is TGTGCCAGCAGCGGTGGGAACGTCGAAGGCTACACCTTC. Translated, it gives CASSGGNVEGYTF. V is TRBV9 and J is TRBJ1-2; D gene ambiguous. Germline CDR1 SGDLS, CDR2 YYNGEE. Trimming left V 3 bases short and J 8 bases short, with 14 bases between. The CDR3 has 13 amino acids.

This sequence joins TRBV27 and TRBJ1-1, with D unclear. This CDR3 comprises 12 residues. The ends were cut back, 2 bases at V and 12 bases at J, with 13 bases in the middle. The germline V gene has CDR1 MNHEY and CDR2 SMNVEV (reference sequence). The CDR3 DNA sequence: TGTGCCAGCAGTTTACCGCCTGGAAGGACTTTCTTT. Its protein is CASSLPPGRTFF.

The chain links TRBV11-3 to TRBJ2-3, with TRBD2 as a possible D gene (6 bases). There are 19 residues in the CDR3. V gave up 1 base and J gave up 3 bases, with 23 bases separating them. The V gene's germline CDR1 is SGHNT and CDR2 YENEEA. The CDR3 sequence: CASSLGGVISGSTTDTQYF. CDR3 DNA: TGTGCCAGCAGCTTAGGGGGGGTTATTAGCGGTTCTACGACAGATACGCAGTATTTT.

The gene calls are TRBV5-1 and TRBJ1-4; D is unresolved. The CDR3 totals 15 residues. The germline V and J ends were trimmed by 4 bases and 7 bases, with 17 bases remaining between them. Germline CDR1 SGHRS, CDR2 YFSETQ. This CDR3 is CASSNRVGGGEKLFF. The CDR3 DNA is TGCGCCAGCAGCAACCGGGTCGGAGGTGGTGAAAAACTGTTTTTT.

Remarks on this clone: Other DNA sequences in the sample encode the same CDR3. The CDR3 DNA reads as TGTGCCAGCAGCTTAGGCCGCGACGGGGAGCTGTTTTTT. This gives the protein CASSLGRDGELFF. The V and J genes are TRBV7-9 and TRBJ2-2; D gene ambiguous. Germline V gene sequence: CDR1 SEHNR, CDR2 FQNEAQ (reference sequence). The length of the CDR3 is 13 residues. Trimming cost V 1 base and J 7 bases, with 7 bases left between them.

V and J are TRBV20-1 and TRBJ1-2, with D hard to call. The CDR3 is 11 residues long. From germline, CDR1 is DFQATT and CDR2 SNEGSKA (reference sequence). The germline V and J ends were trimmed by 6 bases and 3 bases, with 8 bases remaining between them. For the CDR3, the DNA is TGCAGTGCGGAGTCCGACTATGGCTACACCTTC. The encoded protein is CSAESDYGYTF.

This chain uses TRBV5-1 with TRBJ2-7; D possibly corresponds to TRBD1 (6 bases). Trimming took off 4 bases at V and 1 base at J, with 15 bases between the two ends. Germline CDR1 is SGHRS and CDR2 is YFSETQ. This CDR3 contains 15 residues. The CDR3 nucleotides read TGCGCCAGCAGCCCCACCGGGACAATTTCCTACGAGCAGTACTTC. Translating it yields CASSPTGTISYEQYF. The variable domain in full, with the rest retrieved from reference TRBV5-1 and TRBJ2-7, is KAGVTQTPRYLIKTRGQQVTLSCSPISGHRSVSWYQQTPGQGLQFLFEYFSETQRNKGNFPGRFSGRQFSNSRSEMNVSTLELGDSALYLCASSPTGTISYEQYFGPGTRLTVT.

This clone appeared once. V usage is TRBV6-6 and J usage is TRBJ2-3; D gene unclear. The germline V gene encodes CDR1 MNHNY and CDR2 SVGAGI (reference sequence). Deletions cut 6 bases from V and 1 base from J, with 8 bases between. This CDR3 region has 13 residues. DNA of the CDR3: TGTGCCAGCAGGGCGTCGGGCACAGATACGCAGTATTTT. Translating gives CASRASGTDTQYF.

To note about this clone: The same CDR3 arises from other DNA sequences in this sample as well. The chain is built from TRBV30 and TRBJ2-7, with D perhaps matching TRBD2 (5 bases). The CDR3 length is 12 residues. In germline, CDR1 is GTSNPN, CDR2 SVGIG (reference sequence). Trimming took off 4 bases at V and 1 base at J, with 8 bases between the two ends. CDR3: CAWISGSYEQYF. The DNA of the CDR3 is TGTGCCTGGATATCGGGATCCTACGAGCAGTACTTC.

The DNA for the CDR3 is TGTGCCAGCAGTGGCCCGGGCAGGGGTACCGGGGAGCTGTTTTTT. Protein: CASSGPGRGTGELFF. The rearrangement uses TRBV2 and TRBJ2-2, with a possible D match to TRBD1 (6 bases). Germline CDR1 SNHLY, CDR2 FYNNEI. The CDR3 is made up of 15 amino acids. Trimming stripped 4 bases from V and 5 bases from J, with 14 bases between. Supplemented by reference TRBV2 and TRBJ2-2, the full variable domain reads EPEVTQTPSHQVTQMGQEVILRCVPISNHLYFYWYRQILGQKVEFLVSFYNNEISEKSEIFDDQFSVERPDGSNFTLKIRSTKLEDSAMYFCASSGPGRGTGELFFGEGSRLTVL.

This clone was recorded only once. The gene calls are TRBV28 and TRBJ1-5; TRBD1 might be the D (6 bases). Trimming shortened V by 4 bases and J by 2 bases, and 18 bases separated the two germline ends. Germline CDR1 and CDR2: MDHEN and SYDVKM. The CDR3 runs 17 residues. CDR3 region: CASSYRGHLRGNQPQHF. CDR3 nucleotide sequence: TGTGCCAGCAGTTACCGGGGACATCTTCGGGGCAATCAGCCCCAGCATTTT. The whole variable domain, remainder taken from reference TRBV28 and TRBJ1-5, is DVKVTQSSRYLVKRTGEKVFLECVQDMDHENMFWYRQDPGLGLRLIYFSYDVKMKEKGDIPEGYSVSREKKERFSLILESASTNQTSMYLCASSYRGHLRGNQPQHFGDGTRLSIL.

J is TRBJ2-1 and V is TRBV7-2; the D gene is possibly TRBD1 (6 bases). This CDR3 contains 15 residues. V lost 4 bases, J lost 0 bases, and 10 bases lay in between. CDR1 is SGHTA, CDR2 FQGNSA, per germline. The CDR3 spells CASSSMDSSYNEQFF. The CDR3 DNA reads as TGTGCCAGCAGCTCAATGGACAGCTCCTACAATGAGCAGTTCTTC.

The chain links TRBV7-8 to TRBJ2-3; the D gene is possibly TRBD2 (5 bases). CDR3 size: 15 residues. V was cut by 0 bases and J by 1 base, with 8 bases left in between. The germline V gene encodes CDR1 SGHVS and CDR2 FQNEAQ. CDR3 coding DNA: TGTGCCAGCAGCTTAGCGTTCGGGGGCACAGATACGCAGTATTTT. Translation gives CASSLAFGGTDTQYF. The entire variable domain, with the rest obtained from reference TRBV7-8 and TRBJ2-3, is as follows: GAGVSQSPRYKVAKRGQDVALRCDPISGHVSLFWYQQALGQGPEFLTYFQNEAQLDKSGLPSDRFFAERPEGSVSTLKIQRTQQEDSAVYLCASSLAFGGTDTQYFGPGTRLTVL.

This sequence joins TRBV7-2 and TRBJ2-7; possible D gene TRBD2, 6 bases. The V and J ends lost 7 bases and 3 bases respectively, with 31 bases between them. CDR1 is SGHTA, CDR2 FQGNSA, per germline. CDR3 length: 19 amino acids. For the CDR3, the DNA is TGTGCCAGCACCCACTCGTGGGGGGAGTCTATCCACCTTGGCTACGAGCAGTACTTC. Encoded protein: CASTHSWGESIHLGYEQYF.

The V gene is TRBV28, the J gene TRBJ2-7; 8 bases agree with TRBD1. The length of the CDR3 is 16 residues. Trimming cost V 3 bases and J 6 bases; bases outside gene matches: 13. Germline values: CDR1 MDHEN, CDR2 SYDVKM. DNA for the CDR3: TGTGCCAGCAGTTTGGGCCGGACAGGGAAAAGAGGCGAGCAGTACTTC. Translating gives CASSLGRTGKRGEQYF.